The subject of this entry is one TCR beta chain. The sample is drawn from a study of tumor-infiltrating lymphocytes in primary liver carcinoma. CDR3 length equals 14 residues. Germline assignment: CDR1 MNHEY and CDR2 SVGAGI. V dropped 6 bases and J dropped 5; count of bases not matched to a gene: 8. The input was approximately 500 ng total RNA; TCR beta cDNA was made from it with a constant-region primer. Construction of TCR beta libraries relied on three successive nested multiplex PCR rounds employing slightly modified ARM-PCR. Both of the initial two PCR rounds ran for approximately 11 cycles and employed TRBV1-TRBV30 forward primers alongside a C-beta reverse primer. TCRdb used MiXCR to reprocess the multiplex PCR reads, holding one entry per CDR3 protein. The data show some 25,000 distinct CDR3 sequences, approximately 78% seen once. From roughly 21-30 mg of unsorted bulk tissue, DNA and RNA were co-extracted together.

The receptor comes from a man aged 35 to 55 with primary liver carcinoma and hepatitis B virus infection. The V gene is TRBV6-5, the J gene TRBJ1-1; TRBD1 agrees at 8 bases. The sample consisted of liver tumor tissue from sampling region 3. Regarding subset: tumor region T3, left-lateral pole. CDR3 amino acids: CASRRQGQDTEAFF. CDR3 coding DNA: TGTGCCAGCAGACGACAGGGGCAGGATACTGAAGCTTTCTTT.